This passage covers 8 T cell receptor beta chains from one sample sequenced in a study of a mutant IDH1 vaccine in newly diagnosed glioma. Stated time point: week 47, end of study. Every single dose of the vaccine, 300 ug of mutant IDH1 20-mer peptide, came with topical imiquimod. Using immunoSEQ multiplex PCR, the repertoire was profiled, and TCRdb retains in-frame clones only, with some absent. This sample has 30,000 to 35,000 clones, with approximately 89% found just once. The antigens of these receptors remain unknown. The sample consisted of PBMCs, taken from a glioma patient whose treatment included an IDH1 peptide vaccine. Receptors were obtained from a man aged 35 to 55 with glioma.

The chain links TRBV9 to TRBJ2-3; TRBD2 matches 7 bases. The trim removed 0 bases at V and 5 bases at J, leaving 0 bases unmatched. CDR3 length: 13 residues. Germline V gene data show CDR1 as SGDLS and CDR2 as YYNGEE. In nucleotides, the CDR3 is TGTGCCAGCAGCGTAGCGGGGGGAGATACGCAGTATTTT. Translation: CASSVAGGDTQYF.

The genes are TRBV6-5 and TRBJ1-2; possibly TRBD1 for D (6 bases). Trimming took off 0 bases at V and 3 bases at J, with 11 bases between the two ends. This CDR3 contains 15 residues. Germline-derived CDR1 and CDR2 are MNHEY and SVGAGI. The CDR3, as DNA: TGTGCCAGCAGTTACTCGCAGACAGGCGACTATGGCTACACCTTC. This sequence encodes CASSYSQTGDYGYTF.

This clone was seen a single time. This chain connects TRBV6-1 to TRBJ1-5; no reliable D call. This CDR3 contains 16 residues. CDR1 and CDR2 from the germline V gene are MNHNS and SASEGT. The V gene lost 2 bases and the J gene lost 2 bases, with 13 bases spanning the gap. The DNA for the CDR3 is TGTGCCAGCAGTGAAAACCCCCCCTCTGGCAATCAGCCCCAGCATTTT. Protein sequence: CASSENPPSGNQPQHF.

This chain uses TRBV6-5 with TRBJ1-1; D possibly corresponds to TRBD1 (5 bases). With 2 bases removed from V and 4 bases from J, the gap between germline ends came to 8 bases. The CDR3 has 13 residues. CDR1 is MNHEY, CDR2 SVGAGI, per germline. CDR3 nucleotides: TGTGCCAGCAGTTACGGGGGACCCACTGAAGCTTTCTTT. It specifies CASSYGGPTEAFF.

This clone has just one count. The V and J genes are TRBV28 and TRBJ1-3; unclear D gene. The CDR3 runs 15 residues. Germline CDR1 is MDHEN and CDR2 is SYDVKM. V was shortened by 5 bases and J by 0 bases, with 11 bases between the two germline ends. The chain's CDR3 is CASSPRGISGNTIYF. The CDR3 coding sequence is TGTGCCAGCAGTCCCAGAGGGATCTCTGGAAACACCATATATTTT.

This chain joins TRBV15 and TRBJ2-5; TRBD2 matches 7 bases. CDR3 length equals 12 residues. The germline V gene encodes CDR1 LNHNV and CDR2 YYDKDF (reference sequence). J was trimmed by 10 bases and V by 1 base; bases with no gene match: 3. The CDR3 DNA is TGTGCCACCAGCAGAGTTTCGGGAGGCCAGTACTTC. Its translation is CATSRVSGGQYF.

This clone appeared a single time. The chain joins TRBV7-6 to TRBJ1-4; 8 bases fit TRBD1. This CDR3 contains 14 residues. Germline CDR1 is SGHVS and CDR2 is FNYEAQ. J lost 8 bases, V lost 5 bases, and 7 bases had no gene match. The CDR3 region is CASSADRGREKLFF. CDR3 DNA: TGTGCCAGCAGCGCCGACAGGGGCCGAGAAAAACTGTTTTTT.

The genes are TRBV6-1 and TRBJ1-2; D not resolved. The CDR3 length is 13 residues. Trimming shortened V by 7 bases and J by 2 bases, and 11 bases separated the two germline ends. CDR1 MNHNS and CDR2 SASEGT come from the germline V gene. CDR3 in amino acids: CASNLRENYGYTF. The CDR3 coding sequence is TGTGCCAGCAACCTGAGGGAGAACTATGGCTACACCTTC.